This T cell receptor (beta chain) was sequenced during a study of Graves' ophthalmopathy and Graves' hyperthyroidism. Worth noting for this clonotype: As yet, its antigen is unknown. The junction departs from the called germline gene at one end, perhaps through a read error.

Clinical symptoms, serum thyroxine, TRAb, thyroid ultrasound and orbital computed tomography were relied on for diagnosis. The sequenced template was RNA, covering the TCR beta CDR3 region. HTBI primers primed a first-round RT-PCR, and a second-round multiplex PCR followed. TCRdb reprocessed the multiplex PCR reads with MiXCR, giving one entry per CDR3 protein. The sample holds 600,000 to 650,000 distinct CDR3 sequences, about 20% seen once. Regarding the study as a whole: Forecasting of ophthalmopathy progression by the model achieved approximately 70% sensitivity and roughly 75% specificity. Distinction of ophthalmopathy from stable hyperthyroidism by a 13-signature model reached roughly 85% sensitivity and 75% to 84% specificity.

The CDR3 has 12 residues. The V gene's germline CDR1 is SQVTM and CDR2 ANQGSEA. The chain couples TRBV29-1 to TRBJ1-2; D possibly corresponds to TRBD1 (5 bases). The receptor comes from a woman under 30 with stable Graves' hyperthyroidism. Some clones in this sample may be carry-over from other donors' samples. The sample was peripheral blood. The chain's CDR3 is CSVTGTLRVGAF. CDR3 sequence (DNA): TGCAGCGTAACCGGGACGCTGAGGGTTGGGGCCTTC.